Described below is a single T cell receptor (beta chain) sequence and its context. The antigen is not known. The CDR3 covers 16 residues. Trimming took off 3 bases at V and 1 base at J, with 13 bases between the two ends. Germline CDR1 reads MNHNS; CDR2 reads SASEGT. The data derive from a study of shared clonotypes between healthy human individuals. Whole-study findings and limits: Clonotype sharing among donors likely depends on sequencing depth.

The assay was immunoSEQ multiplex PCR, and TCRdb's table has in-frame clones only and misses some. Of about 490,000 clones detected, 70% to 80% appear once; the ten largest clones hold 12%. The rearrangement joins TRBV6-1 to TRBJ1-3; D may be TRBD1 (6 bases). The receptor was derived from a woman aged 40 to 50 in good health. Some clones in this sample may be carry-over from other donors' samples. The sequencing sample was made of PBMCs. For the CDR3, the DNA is TGTGCCAGCAGTGAGAGGGGGGGTTCGTCTGGAAACACCATATATTTT. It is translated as CASSERGGSSGNTIYF.